Below are 27 T cell receptor beta chains sequenced from a single sample in a study of CD8 T cells in ankylosing spondylitis. General study findings and limits: Made up of roughly 8 highly homologous variants, a TCR beta motif appeared characteristic of ankylosing spondylitis blood.

For these TCRs, the target antigens are not known. TCRdb passed the 5' RACE reads through MiXCR, listing each CDR3 protein once. The sample has over 600,000 distinct CDR3 sequences; roughly 19% are singletons. The sample taken for sequencing was blood, either unsorted or a sorted T cell fraction (not recorded which). The receptor set was obtained from a male donor with ankylosing spondylitis.

This clonotype was seen more than once but under ten times. This chain joins TRBV12-3 or TRBV12-4 and TRBJ1-3, with 7 bases that match TRBD1. This CDR3 has 16 amino acids. J gave up 4 bases and V 6 bases, and 12 bases lay outside the gene matches. CDR3 sequence: CASRRTLQGIGNTIYF. CDR3 DNA: TGTGCCAGCAGGCGTACATTACAGGGGATCGGAAACACCATATATTTT.

CDR3 DNA: TGTGCCAGCAGCGATGGTCGGACAGATACGCAGTATTTT. It translates to CASSDGRTDTQYF. The V gene is TRBV7-9, the J gene TRBJ2-3, with unresolved D. This CDR3 comprises 13 residues. Trimming pared 5 bases from V and 3 bases from J, leaving 9 bases between. Germline assignment: CDR1 SEHNR and CDR2 FQNEAQ (reference sequence).

As regards this clonotype: A read error is likely, as this CDR3 ends without the conserved phenylalanine or tryptophan. The rearrangement uses TRBV4-1 and TRBJ2-3, with D perhaps being TRBD1 or TRBD2 (5 bases each). This CDR3 has 17 amino acids. The germline V gene has CDR1 MGHRA and CDR2 YSYEKL. The V end lost 5 bases, the J end lost 0 bases, and 18 bases lay between the germline ends. This CDR3 reads CASSMGRGADSTDTQYL. The CDR3 region has the DNA TGCGCCAGCAGCATGGGACGGGGAGCCGATAGCACAGATACGCAGTATCTT.

This clonotype was seen only a few times. This rearrangement joins TRBV28 to TRBJ1-1; tentative D call: TRBD1 (5 bases). V lost 5 bases, J lost 0 bases, and 13 bases lay in between. This CDR3 has 15 amino acids. The V gene's germline CDR1 is MDHEN and CDR2 SYDVKM. The CDR3 reads CASSPRQNLNTEAFF. DNA for the CDR3: TGTGCCAGCAGTCCACGACAGAACTTGAACACTGAAGCTTTCTTT.

The gene calls are TRBV12-3 or TRBV12-4 and TRBJ2-4; 7 positions agree with TRBD1. V was pared by 8 bases and J by 8 bases, with 15 bases of the junction left unmatched. CDR3 length: 15 residues. CDR3 loop: CASGRQGAVGDIQYF. In nucleotides, the CDR3 is TGTGCCAGCGGCAGACAGGGCGCTGTGGGAGACATTCAGTACTTC.

This clonotype was found a few times. The chain links TRBV20-1 to TRBJ2-1; the match to TRBD1 covers 7 bases. Trimming at V came to 3 bases and at J to 0 bases, leaving 2 bases not matched to a gene. This CDR3 is built from 14 residues. In germline, CDR1 is DFQATT, CDR2 SNEGSKA (reference sequence). CDR3 bases: TGCAGTGCTAGCCGGGACAGCTCCTACAATGAGCAGTTCTTC. Residues: CSASRDSSYNEQFF.

J is TRBJ1-1 and V is TRBV12-3 or TRBV12-4, with D hard to call. This CDR3 spans 14 amino acids. With 3 bases removed from V and 0 bases from J, the gap between germline ends came to 8 bases. This chain's CDR3 is CASSFWEMNTEAFF. Written as DNA, the CDR3 is TGTGCCAGCAGTTTTTGGGAAATGAACACTGAAGCTTTCTTT.

This clonotype was seen a few times. V and J are TRBV7-9 and TRBJ1-1; 8 positions match TRBD1. The CDR3 runs 16 residues. In germline, CDR1 is SEHNR, CDR2 FQNEAQ (reference sequence). The junction had 8 bases not matched to a gene; V was cut back by 5 bases and J by 0 bases. The CDR3 reads CASSEYGTGMNTEAFF. The CDR3 nucleotides are TGTGCCAGCAGCGAATATGGGACAGGAATGAACACTGAAGCTTTCTTT. Combining the CDR3 with reference TRBV7-9 and TRBJ1-1 gives the whole variable domain DTGVSQNPRHKITKRGQNVTFRCDPISEHNRLYWYRQTLGQGPEFLTYFQNEAQLEKSRLLSDRFSAERPKGSFSTLEIQRTEQGDSAMYLCASSEYGTGMNTEAFFGQGTRLTVV.

The chain carries TRBV12-3 or TRBV12-4 and TRBJ2-1; D not certain. V lost 4 bases to trimming and J lost 6 bases, with 7 bases between them. CDR3 size: 12 residues. For the CDR3, the DNA is TGTGCCAGCAGTTACGGTTTCAATGAGCAGTTCTTC. Translating it yields CASSYGFNEQFF.

CDR3 amino acids: CASSQAQPGQRGGRRFF. The CDR3 nucleotides are TGTGCCAGCAGCCAAGCTCAGCCTGGCCAGCGGGGGGGCCGAAGGTTCTTC. The gene calls are TRBV14 and TRBJ2-1, with 10 bases fitting TRBD2. Germline trimming cut 1 base from V and 15 bases from J; bases unmatched to any gene: 18. This CDR3 has 17 amino acids. The germline V gene has CDR1 SGHDN and CDR2 FVKESK.

This clonotype showed up just a few times. The V call is TRBV7-2, the J call TRBJ2-7; the D gene is possibly TRBD2 (6 bases). The CDR3 has 15 amino acids. Trimming left V 8 bases short and J 0 bases short, with 17 bases between. Germline loops: CDR1 SGHTA, CDR2 FQGNSA. The CDR3 nucleotides read TGTGCCAGCGGATTCGGGGGTACTTTCTCCTACGAGCAGTACTTC. Translated, it gives CASGFGGTFSYEQYF. Filled out from reference TRBV7-2 and TRBJ2-7, the complete variable domain reads GAGVSQSPSNKVTEKGKDVELRCDPISGHTALYWYRQSLGQGLEFLIYFQGNSAPDKSGLPSDRFSAERTGGSVSTLTIQRTQQEDSAVYLCASGFGGTFSYEQYFGPGTRLTVT.

The chain joins TRBV12-3 or TRBV12-4 to TRBJ2-7; 13 bases fit TRBD2. Trimming cost V 4 bases and J 3 bases; bases outside gene matches: 6. The CDR3 covers 16 residues. The CDR3 protein is CASSYYRLAGGYEQYF. In DNA, the CDR3 is TGTGCCAGCAGTTACTACAGACTAGCGGGGGGCTACGAGCAGTACTTC.

Only a few counts were recorded for this clonotype. The chain couples TRBV20-1 to TRBJ2-1, with 7 bases that match TRBD2. V shed 4 bases, J shed 1 base, and the junction held 4 bases outside the gene matches. The germline V gene has CDR1 DFQATT and CDR2 SNEGSKA (reference sequence). The CDR3 covers 14 residues. The CDR3 region is CSAKPAGSYNEQFF. The DNA for the CDR3 is TGCAGTGCTAAACCAGCGGGGTCCTACAATGAGCAGTTCTTC.

In its sample, this clonotype was seen a few times. V is TRBV3-1 and J is TRBJ1-4, with D unclear. The germline V and J ends were trimmed by 2 bases and 7 bases, with 5 bases remaining between them. From germline, CDR1 is LGHDT and CDR2 YNNKEL (reference sequence). This CDR3 comprises 12 residues. This CDR3 reads CASSQSGEKLFF. The CDR3 nucleotides are TGTGCCAGCAGCCAATCGGGTGAAAAACTGTTTTTT.

The chain has TRBV5-5 and TRBJ1-5, with D possibly TRBD1 on 5 matching bases. CDR1 is SGHKS and CDR2 is YYEKEE in the germline V gene (reference sequence). Trimming shortened V by 2 bases and J by 5 bases, and 11 bases separated the two germline ends. The CDR3 runs to 14 residues. The CDR3 region has the DNA TGTGCCAGCAGCTTTTGGGGGGGGGATCAGCCCCAGCATTTT. This sequence encodes CASSFWGGDQPQHF.

The chain employs TRBV5-1 and TRBJ2-6; D uncertain. CDR1 is SGHRS, CDR2 YFSETQ, per germline. The length of the CDR3 is 14 residues. Trimming pared 2 bases from V and 3 bases from J, leaving 6 bases between. For the CDR3, the DNA is TGCGCCAGCAGCTTCCAGGTTGGGGCCAACGTCCTGACTTTC. It codes for CASSFQVGANVLTF.

This clonotype has only a few counts. Since no conserved phenylalanine or tryptophan closes the CDR3, a read error is the likely cause. The limits of the CDR3 on the DNA are not certain, so only TCRdb's listed CDR3 is given. The chain recombines TRBV14 with TRBJ2-7; the D call of TRBD2 is as the table states it, not checked on the DNA. CDR1 SGHDN and CDR2 FVKESK come from the germline V gene. The CDR3 spans 10 residues, counting both ends. The CDR3 spells CASSQDGWAH.

This chain links TRBV5-1 with TRBJ1-6; D ambiguous. The V gene lost 4 bases and the J gene lost 5 bases, with 10 bases spanning the gap. Germline lookup yields CDR1 SGHRS and CDR2 YFSETQ. The CDR3 is made up of 14 amino acids. For the CDR3, the DNA is TGCGCCAGCAGCCAAGGGTCGAATAATTCACCCCTCCACTTT. It yields the protein CASSQGSNNSPLHF.

This chain connects TRBV30 to TRBJ2-1; the match to TRBD1 covers 8 bases. The CDR3 has 14 amino acids. After removal of 1 base from V and 9 bases from J, the junction contained 8 bases not matched to a gene. Germline values: CDR1 GTSNPN, CDR2 SVGIG (reference sequence). The CDR3 is CAWSAHNDRGEQFF. The CDR3 DNA reads as TGTGCCTGGAGTGCACACAACGACAGGGGTGAGCAGTTCTTC.

The rearrangement uses TRBV12-3 or TRBV12-4 and TRBJ1-2, with 8 bases that match TRBD1. CDR3 length: 14 residues. With 3 bases clipped from V and 4 bases from J, the junction kept 4 bases outside the gene matches. CDR3 sequence (DNA): TGTGCCAGCAGTTTCTCCGACAGGGGCTATGGCTACACCTTC. Its protein product is CASSFSDRGYGYTF.

This clonotype was picked up a small number of times. The V gene is TRBV6-6, the J gene TRBJ1-2; the D is unclear. CDR1 is MNHNY and CDR2 is SVGAGI in the germline V gene (reference sequence). V was clipped by 4 bases and J by 2 bases, with 8 bases between them. The length of the CDR3 is 13 residues. The CDR3 loop is CASSSSPNYGYTF. CDR3 nucleotide sequence: TGTGCCAGCAGTTCCTCACCAAACTATGGCTACACCTTC.

This rearrangement joins TRBV12-3 or TRBV12-4 to TRBJ2-3; 8 nucleotides match TRBD2. The CDR3 is 15 amino acids. V was pared by 7 bases and J by 4 bases, with 10 bases of the junction left unmatched. CDR3 amino acids: CASKYSGVGADTQYF. CDR3 coding DNA: TGTGCCAGCAAATATAGCGGGGTTGGGGCAGATACGCAGTATTTT.

This chain uses TRBV5-1 with TRBJ1-1; no definite D call. Germline CDR1 SGHRS, CDR2 YFSETQ. V was shortened by 3 bases and J by 5 bases, with 14 bases between the two germline ends. This CDR3 region has 14 residues. CDR3 loop: CASSSSSGRTEAFF. CDR3 bases: TGCGCCAGCAGCTCAAGCTCGGGCAGGACTGAAGCTTTCTTT.

This clonotype came up a few times. The V call is TRBV20-1, the J call TRBJ2-3, with 12 bases that match TRBD2. Germline assignment: CDR1 DFQATT and CDR2 SNEGSKA (reference sequence). The CDR3 extends over 14 amino acids. V gave up 0 bases and J gave up 6 bases; unmatched junction bases: 1. CDR3 bases: TGCAGTGCTAGAGATACTAGCGGGAGGGATACGCAGTATTTT. It yields the protein CSARDTSGRDTQYF.

This clonotype came up many times. The chain combines TRBV5-1 with TRBJ1-6, with D maybe TRBD1 (6 bases). V lost 4 bases and J 7 bases, leaving 12 bases between the germline ends. This CDR3 contains 14 residues. CDR1 is SGHRS and CDR2 is YFSETQ in the germline V gene. This CDR3 is CASSLGQSNSPLHF. The CDR3 region has the DNA TGCGCCAGCAGCCTTGGACAGAGCAATTCACCCCTCCACTTT.

At least ten counts were recorded for this clonotype. The chain carries TRBV4-2 and TRBJ2-1, with D uncertain. This CDR3 has 14 residues. Germline CDR1 LGHNA, CDR2 YNFKEQ. The V end lost 1 base, the J end lost 4 bases, and 8 bases lay between the germline ends. CDR3 region: CASSQAEPYNEQFF. DNA of the CDR3: TGTGCCAGCAGCCAAGCCGAACCTTACAATGAGCAGTTCTTC.

There are a few counts of this clonotype. The rearrangement links TRBV5-6 to TRBJ2-6; D may match TRBD1 or TRBD2 (5 bases each). Germline CDR1 and CDR2: SGHDT and YYEEEE. Trimming left V 0 bases short and J 8 bases short, with 12 bases between. The length of the CDR3 is 15 residues. CDR3 coding DNA: TGTGCCAGCAGCTTGGTGAGGGGAACGTCCAACGTCCTGACTTTC. It translates to CASSLVRGTSNVLTF.